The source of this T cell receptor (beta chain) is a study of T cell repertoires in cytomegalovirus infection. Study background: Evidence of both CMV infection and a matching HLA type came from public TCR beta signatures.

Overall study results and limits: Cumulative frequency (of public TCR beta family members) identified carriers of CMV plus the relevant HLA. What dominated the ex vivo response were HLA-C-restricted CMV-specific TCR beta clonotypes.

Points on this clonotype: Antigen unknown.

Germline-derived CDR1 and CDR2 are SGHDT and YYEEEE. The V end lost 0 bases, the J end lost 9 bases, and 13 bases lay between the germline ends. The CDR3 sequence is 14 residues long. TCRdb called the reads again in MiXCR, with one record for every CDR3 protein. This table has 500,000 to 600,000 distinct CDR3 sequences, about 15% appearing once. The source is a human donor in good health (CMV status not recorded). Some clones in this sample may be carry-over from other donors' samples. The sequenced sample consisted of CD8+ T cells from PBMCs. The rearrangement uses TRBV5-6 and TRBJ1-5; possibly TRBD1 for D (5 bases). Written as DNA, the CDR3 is TGTGCCAGCAGCTTGGGTGGGGGAGCGAGGCCCCAGCATTTT. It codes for CASSLGGGARPQHF.